This TCR beta chain was profiled in a study of shared clonotypes between healthy human individuals. Trimming removed 6 bases from V and 4 bases from J, with 13 bases in between. Germline V CDR1 and CDR2: LGHNT, FRNRAP. CDR3 size: 14 residues. The protocol was immunoSEQ multiplex PCR, while the TCRdb copy is restricted to in-frame clones and leaves out a portion. The sample holds a few million clones, 90% to 95% seen once. This TCR came from a young man in good health. The V call is TRBV12-5, the J call TRBJ1-5; perhaps TRBD1 as D (5 bases). The sample consisted of naive CD4+ T cells sorted from blood. Subset noted: CD45RA+ positively selected. CDR3 protein: CASGSEGSNQPQHF. CDR3 coding DNA: TGTGCTAGTGGCTCTGAGGGGAGTAATCAGCCCCAGCATTTT. The variable domain in full, with the rest retrieved from reference TRBV12-5 and TRBJ1-5, is DARVTQTPRHKVTEMGQEVTMRCQPILGHNTVFWYRQTMMQGLELLAYFRNRAPLDDSGMPKDRFSAEMPDATLATLKIQPSEPRDSAVYFCASGSEGSNQPQHFGDGTRLSIL.